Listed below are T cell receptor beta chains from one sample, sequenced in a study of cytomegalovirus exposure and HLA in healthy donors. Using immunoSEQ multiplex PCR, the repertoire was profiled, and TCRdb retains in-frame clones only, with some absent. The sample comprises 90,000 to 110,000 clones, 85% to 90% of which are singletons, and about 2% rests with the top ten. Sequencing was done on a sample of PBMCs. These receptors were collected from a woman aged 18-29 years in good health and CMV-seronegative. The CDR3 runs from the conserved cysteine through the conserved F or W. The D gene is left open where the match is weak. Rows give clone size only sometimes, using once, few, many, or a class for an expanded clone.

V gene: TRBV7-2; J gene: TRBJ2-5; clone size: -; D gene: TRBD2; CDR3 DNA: TGTGCCAGCAGCCAAGGGACTAGCGGGGGGGCGGGAGAGACCCAGTACTTC; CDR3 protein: CASSQGTSGGAGETQYF
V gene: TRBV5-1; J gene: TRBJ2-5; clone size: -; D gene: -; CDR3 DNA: TGCGCCAGTACCACGTTGGGAGGGGGGCAAGAGACCCAGTACTTC; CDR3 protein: CASTTLGGGQETQYF
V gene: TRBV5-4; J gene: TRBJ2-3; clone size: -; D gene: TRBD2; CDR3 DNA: TGTGCCAGCAGCGCCGGGGGGACTAGCACAGATACGCAGTATTTT; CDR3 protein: CASSAGGTSTDTQYF
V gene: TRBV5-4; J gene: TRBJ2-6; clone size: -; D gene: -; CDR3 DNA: TGTGCCAGCAGCTTGAGCTCTTGGGGGGCCAACGTCCTGACTTTC; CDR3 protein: CASSLSSWGANVLTF
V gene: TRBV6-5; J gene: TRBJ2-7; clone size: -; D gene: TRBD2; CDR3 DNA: TGTGCCAGCAGTTACTACGGCGGGGGGTCCTACGAGCAGTACTTC; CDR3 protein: CASSYYGGGSYEQYF
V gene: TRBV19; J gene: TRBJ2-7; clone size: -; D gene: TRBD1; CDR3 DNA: TGTGCCACCTCACTAAGACAGGGATCCTTCTACGAGCAGTACTTC; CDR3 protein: CATSLRQGSFYEQYF
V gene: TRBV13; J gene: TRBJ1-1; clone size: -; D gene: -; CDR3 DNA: TGTGCCAGCAGCTTAGGAGGGGTGGCTGAAGCTTTCTTT; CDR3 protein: CASSLGGVAEAFF
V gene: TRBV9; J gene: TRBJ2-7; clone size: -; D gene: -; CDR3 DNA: TGTGCCAGCACCAAATCGGACAGTTCCTACGAGCAGTACTTC; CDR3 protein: CASTKSDSSYEQYF
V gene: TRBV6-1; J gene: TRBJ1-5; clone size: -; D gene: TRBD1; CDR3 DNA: TGTGCCGGCTGGACAGGCCCAGGTTCACCCCAGCATTTT; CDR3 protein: CAGWTGPGSPQHF
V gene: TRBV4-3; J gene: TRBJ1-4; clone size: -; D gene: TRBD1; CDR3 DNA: TGCGCCAGCAGCCCTCGGGACAGGGTTGCAACTAATGAAAAACTGTTTTTT; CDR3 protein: CASSPRDRVATNEKLFF
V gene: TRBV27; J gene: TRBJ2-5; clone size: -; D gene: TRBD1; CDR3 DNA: TGTGCCAGCAGCCTAAAAGGGGGACAGTGGCCCTTAGAGACCCAGTACTTC; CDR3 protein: CASSLKGGQWPLETQYF
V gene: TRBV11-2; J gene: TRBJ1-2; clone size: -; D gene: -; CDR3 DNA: TGTGCCAGCAGCTTAGTCGTGTCTGCAGAAGGCTACACCTTC; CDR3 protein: CASSLVVSAEGYTF
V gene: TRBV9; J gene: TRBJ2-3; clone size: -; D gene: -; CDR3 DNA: TGTGCCAGCAGCGTAGCTATGAGGAGGGATCCAGATACGCAGTATTTT; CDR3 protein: CASSVAMRRDPDTQYF
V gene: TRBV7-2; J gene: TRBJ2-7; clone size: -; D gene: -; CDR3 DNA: TGTGCCAGCAGCCAACCTCCCGGCGGAGTCTACGAGCAGTACTTC; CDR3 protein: CASSQPPGGVYEQYF
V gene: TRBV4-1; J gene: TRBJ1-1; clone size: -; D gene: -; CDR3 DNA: TGCGCCAGCAGCCAAGATGAAACATTTTCGAACACTGAAGCTTTCTTT; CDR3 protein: CASSQDETFSNTEAFF
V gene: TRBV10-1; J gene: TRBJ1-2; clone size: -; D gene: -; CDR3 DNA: TGCGCCAGCCACTTCGGGGGGGACTATGGCTACACCTTC; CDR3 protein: CASHFGGDYGYTF
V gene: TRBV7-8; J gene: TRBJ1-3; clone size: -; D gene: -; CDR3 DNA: TGTGCCAGCAGCCCGACAGTCCTCTCTGGAAACACCATATATTTT; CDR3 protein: CASSPTVLSGNTIYF
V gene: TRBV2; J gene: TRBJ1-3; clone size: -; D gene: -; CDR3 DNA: TGTGCCAGCAGTGCTGAGGGTGTCTGGAACACCATATATTTT; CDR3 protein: CASSAEGVWNTIYF
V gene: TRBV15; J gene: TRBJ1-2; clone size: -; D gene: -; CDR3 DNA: TGTGCCACCAGCAGAGATAACAGCTATGGCTACACCTTC; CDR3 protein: CATSRDNSYGYTF
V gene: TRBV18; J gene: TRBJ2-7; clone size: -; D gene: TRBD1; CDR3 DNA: TGTGCCAGCTCAGTAGGGACAGGAGGCTACGAGCAGTACTTC; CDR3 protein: CASSVGTGGYEQYF
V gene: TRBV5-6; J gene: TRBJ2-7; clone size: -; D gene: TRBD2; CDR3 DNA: TGTGCCAGCAGCTTTAGGCTAGCGGGTTCCTCCTACGAGCAGTACTTC; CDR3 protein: CASSFRLAGSSYEQYF
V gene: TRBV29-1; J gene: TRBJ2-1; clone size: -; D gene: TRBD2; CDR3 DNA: TGCAGCGTTGGTGTTGGGGGGACTAGCGGGAATAATGAGCAGTTCTTC; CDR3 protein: CSVGVGGTSGNNEQFF
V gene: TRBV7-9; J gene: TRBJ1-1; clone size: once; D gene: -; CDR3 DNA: TGTGCCAGCAGCTTAAGCTGGGGGCGTCACACTGAAGCTTTCTTT; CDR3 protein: CASSLSWGRHTEAFF
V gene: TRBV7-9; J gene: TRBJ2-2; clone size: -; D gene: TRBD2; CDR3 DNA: TGTGCCAGCAGCTTTTCTAGCGGGAGGGCCAGAGCCGGGGAGCTGTTTTTT; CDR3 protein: CASSFSSGRARAGELFF
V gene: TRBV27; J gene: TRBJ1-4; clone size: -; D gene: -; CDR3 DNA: TGTGCCAGTCGATGGGGGGCTAATGAAAAACTGTTTTTT; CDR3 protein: CASRWGANEKLFF
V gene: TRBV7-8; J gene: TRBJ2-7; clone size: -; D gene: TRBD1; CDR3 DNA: TGTGCCAGCAGCCGACAGGGTCAGAACGAGCAGTACTTC; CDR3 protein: CASSRQGQNEQYF
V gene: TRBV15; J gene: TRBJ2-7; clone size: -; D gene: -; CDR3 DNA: TGTGCCACCAGCAGAGATCAAGGGGCCTACGAGCAGTACTTC; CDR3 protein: CATSRDQGAYEQYF